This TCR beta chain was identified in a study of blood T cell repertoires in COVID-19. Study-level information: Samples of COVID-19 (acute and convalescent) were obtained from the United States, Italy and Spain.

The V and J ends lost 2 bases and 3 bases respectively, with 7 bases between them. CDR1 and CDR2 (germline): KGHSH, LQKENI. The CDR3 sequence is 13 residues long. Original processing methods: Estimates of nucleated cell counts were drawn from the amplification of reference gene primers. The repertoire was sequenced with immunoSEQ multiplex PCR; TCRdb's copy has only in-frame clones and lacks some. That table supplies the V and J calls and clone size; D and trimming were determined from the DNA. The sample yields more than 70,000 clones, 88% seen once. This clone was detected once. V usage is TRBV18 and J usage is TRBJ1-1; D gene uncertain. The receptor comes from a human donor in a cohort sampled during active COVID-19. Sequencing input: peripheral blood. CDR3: CASSPLEYTEAFF. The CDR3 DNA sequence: TGTGCCAGCTCACCATTGGAGTACACTGAAGCTTTCTTT.